Listed here is a single T cell receptor beta chain. This clonotype was seen repeatedly, ten times or more. This receptor's antigen is unknown. One base away there is no much larger clone; base qualities are not given. The sample belongs to a study of T cells in Graves' hyperthyroidism and ophthalmopathy (dated by TCRdb to between 2018 and 2021). Looking at the study overall: Peripheral blood samples were taken at the time of initial diagnosis, prior to any treatment. An independent validation cohort of under 20 hyperthyroidism patients and about 16 patients who later progressed to ophthalmopathy tested prospective prediction of ophthalmopathy. After sampling, hyperthyroidism patients received methimazole starting at 30 mg daily, and ophthalmopathy patients received high-dose intravenous methylprednisolone. The paper reports TCR Vbeta CDR3 sequencing of over 120 peripheral blood samples: over 40 ophthalmopathy, 75 to 80 hyperthyroidism and roughly 17 progressor patients. The 100 or so discovery patients were divided at random into training and test sets in a 7:3 ratio. To identify distinguishing TCR V-J signatures, a discovery cohort of about 95 patients was used, comprising fewer than 45 with Graves' ophthalmopathy and under 60 with stable Graves' hyperthyroidism. Thyroid tissue and blood T-cell repertoires from six or seven Graves' hyperthyroidism patients were also compared in the study. Here is what the overall study found, with its caveats: During validation, the model predicted progression to ophthalmopathy a median of approximately six months ahead of onset, with almost 71% sensitivity and 72% to 80% specificity. A 13 V-J signature model separated ophthalmopathy from stable hyperthyroidism, with just over 85% sensitivity and about 81% specificity in cross-validation and 80%/75% in testing. No statistical method was used to fix the sample size in advance, and group allocation was not hidden from the investigators. Most expanded thyroid clonotypes (frequency above 0.001) were also found in blood, which suggests that blood repertoires may mirror thyroid immune responses.

TCR beta CDR3 regions were amplified from RNA transcripts. The TCR CDR3 was subjected to a first round of RT-PCR using the HTBI primer set and the Qiagen OneStep RT-PCR kit. Libraries were constructed in a second round of multiplex PCR, after which size selection and purification were performed. Paired-end sequencing of the libraries was performed with 100 bp reads on an Illumina HiSeq2000. The authors' analysis ran thus. SOAPnuke was used to process the raw data, removing reads that contained adapters or uncalled bases, had a mean Phred below 15, or lacked an exact match to the constant primer or identifier. High-quality paired reads were merged with COPE v1.2.5, and unique nucleotide sequences were defined as clonotypes. Clonotypes were aligned to IMGT TRBV, TRBD and TRBJ reference segments using MiTCR v1.1. The analysis was restricted to V-J combinations with a frequency above 0.0001, which together covered 99% to 99.2% of the repertoires. The TCS score was defined as the ratio of F50 (clonal expansion) to E x V (chaos), calculated using BLOSUM62-based TCRdist between CDR3 peptides within each V-J. Welch's t-statistics and random forest reduced fewer than 550 V-J features to 10 to 15, which were used in a naive Bayes classifier (R e1071). TCRdb passed the public sequencing reads through fastp at Q25 and MiXCR, retaining productive beta sequences. When rows share a CDR3 protein, they turn into one entry using the most common DNA and genes. The V and J calls were not made by the authors but by TCRdb's processing. This sample lists 190,000 or so distinct CDR3 sequences; around 18% were detected once. About 48% of the sample is held by the ten biggest clonotypes.

Stable Graves' hyperthyroidism was defined as no progression to ophthalmopathy during 18 months of follow-up. Hyperthyroidism patients were newly diagnosed, had a disease duration of under 2 months, and were aged 18 to 65 years. The study excluded patients with uncontrolled infections, other autoimmune diseases, pregnancy or lactation. Diagnoses were established on the basis of clinical symptoms, serum thyroxine and TRAb, thyroid ultrasound, and orbital computed tomography. PBMCs were isolated from approximately 10 ml of fresh peripheral blood by Ficoll-Paque density gradient centrifugation. Total RNA was extracted using Trizol reagent, and RNA quality was assessed on an Agilent 2100 Bioanalyzer. Sequencing input: blood. This sequence was found in a man aged 35 to 55 with Graves' hyperthyroidism.

The nucleotide sequence is given as TGTGCCAGCAGGCGCACAGATACGCAGTATTTT. It encodes CASRRTDTQYF. The chain is assembled from TRBV6-2 or TRBV6-3 and TRBJ2-3; a confident D gene designation cannot be given. The CDR3 contains 11 residues, cysteine and phenylalanine counted. Only CDR3 DNA is held: 33 bases, read in frame from base 1. V is reduced by 6 bases and J by 1 base, leaving a spacing of 2 bases between them. The germline V gene provides CDR1 MNHEY and CDR2 SVGEGT.